This TCR beta chain emerged from a study of T cell responses to AZD1222 COVID-19 vaccine. Study-level results: Among those given AZD1222, only five to seven were seropositive at baseline.

Remarks on this clone: The antigen remains undetermined.

Measured with immunoSEQ multiplex PCR; TCRdb has only the in-frame clones, and not every one. The sample lists fewer than 130,000 clones; roughly 90% were seen once. The CDR3 totals 14 residues. The germline V gene has CDR1 SGHRS and CDR2 YFSETQ. V lost 4 bases to trimming and J lost 2 bases, with 12 bases between them. This sequence originates from an adult in good health. The sequencing used peripheral blood, collected on day 0 of AZD1222 vaccination. The genes are TRBV5-1 and TRBJ2-5; no reliable D call. The CDR3 is CASSIKTAQETQYF. In DNA form, the CDR3 reads TGCGCCAGCAGCATTAAGACTGCGCAAGAGACCCAGTACTTC. The full variable domain, rest sourced from reference TRBV5-1 and TRBJ2-5, is KAGVTQTPRYLIKTRGQQVTLSCSPISGHRSVSWYQQTPGQGLQFLFEYFSETQRNKGNFPGRFSGRQFSNSRSEMNVSTLELGDSALYLCASSIKTAQETQYFGPGTRLLVL.